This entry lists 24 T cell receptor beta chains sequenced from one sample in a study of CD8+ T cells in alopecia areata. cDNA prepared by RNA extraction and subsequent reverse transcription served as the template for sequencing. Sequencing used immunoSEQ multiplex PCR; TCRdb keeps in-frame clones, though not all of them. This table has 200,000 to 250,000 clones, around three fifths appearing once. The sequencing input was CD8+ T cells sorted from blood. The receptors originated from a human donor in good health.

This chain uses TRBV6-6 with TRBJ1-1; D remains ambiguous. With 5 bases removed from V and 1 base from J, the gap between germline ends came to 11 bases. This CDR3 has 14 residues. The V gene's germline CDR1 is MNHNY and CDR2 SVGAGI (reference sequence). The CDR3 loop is CASSNRGRNTEAFF. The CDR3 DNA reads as TGTGCCAGCAGTAATCGAGGTAGGAACACTGAAGCTTTCTTT.

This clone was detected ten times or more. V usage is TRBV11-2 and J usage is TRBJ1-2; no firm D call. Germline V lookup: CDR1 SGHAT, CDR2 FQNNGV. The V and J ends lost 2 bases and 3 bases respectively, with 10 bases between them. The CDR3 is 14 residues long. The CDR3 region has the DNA TGTGCCAGCAGCTTATCTGCGGGCGACTATGGCTACACCTTC. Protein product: CASSLSAGDYGYTF.

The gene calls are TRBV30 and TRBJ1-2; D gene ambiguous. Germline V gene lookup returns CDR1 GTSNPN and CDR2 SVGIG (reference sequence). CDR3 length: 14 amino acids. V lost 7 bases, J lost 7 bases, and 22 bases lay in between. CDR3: CASTEVSEGGGYTF. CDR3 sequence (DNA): TGTGCCTCCACCGAGGTCTCAGAGGGCGGTGGCTACACCTTC.

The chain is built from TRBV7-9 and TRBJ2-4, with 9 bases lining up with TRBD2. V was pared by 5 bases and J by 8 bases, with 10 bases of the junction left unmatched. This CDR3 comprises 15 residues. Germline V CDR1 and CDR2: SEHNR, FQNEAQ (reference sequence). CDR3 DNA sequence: TGTGCCAGCAGCCCCTACGGGACTAGCTTAGACATTCAGTACTTC. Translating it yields CASSPYGTSLDIQYF.

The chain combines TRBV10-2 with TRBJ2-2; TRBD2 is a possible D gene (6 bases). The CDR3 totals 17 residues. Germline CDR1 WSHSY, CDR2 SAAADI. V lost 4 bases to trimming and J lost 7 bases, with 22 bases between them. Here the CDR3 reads CASSGEDSGGAVGELFF. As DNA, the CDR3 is TGCGCCAGCAGTGGGGAGGATAGTGGGGGTGCGGTCGGGGAGCTGTTTTTT.

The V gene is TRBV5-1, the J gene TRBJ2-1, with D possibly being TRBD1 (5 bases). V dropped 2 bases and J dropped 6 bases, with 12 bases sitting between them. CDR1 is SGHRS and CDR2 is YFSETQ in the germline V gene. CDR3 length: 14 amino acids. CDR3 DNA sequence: TGCGCCAGCAGCTTTTACAGGTCGACCAATGAGCAGTTCTTC. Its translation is CASSFYRSTNEQFF.

Here the CDR3 DNA reads TGTGCCAGCAAGGGTACAAGCGGGGGGGCCGATGAGCAGTTCTTC. Translated, it gives CASKGTSGGADEQFF. This rearrangement joins TRBV2 to TRBJ2-1; 10 nucleotides align to TRBD2. CDR3 length equals 15 residues. Trimming cost V 7 bases and J 8 bases; bases outside gene matches: 11. Germline CDR1 and CDR2: SNHLY and FYNNEI.

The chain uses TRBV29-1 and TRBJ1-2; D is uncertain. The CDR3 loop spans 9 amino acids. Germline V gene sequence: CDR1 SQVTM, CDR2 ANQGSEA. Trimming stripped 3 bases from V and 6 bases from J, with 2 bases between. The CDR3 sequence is CSVEDGYTF. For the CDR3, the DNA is TGCAGCGTTGAGGATGGCTACACCTTC. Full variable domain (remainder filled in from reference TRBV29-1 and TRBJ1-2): SAVISQKPSRDICQRGTSLTIQCQVDSQVTMMFWYRQQPGQSLTLIATANQGSEATYESGFVIDKFPISRPNLTFSTLTVSNMSPEDSSIYLCSVEDGYTFGSGTRLTVV.

This CDR3 is CASSQGRGASQETQYF. The CDR3 coding sequence is TGCGCCAGCAGCCAAGGAAGGGGGGCCTCGCAAGAGACCCAGTACTTC. The V gene is TRBV4-1, the J gene TRBJ2-5, with D perhaps TRBD1 or TRBD2 (6 bases each). Germline V gene sequence: CDR1 MGHRA, CDR2 YSYEKL. CDR3 length equals 16 residues. V was cut by 1 base and J by 2 bases, with 14 bases left in between.

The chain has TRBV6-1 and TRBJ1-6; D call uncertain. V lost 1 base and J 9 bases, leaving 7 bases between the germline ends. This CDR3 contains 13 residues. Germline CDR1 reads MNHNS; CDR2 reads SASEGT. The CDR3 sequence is CASSEGFPSPLHF. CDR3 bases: TGTGCCAGCAGTGAAGGATTCCCTTCACCCCTCCACTTT.

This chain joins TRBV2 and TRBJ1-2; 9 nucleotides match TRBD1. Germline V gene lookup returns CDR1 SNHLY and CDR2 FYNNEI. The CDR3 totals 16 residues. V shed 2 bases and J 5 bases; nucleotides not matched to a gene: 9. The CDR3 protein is CASSESRTGEKYGYTF. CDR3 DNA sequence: TGTGCCAGCAGTGAAAGCAGGACAGGGGAGAAGTATGGCTACACCTTC.

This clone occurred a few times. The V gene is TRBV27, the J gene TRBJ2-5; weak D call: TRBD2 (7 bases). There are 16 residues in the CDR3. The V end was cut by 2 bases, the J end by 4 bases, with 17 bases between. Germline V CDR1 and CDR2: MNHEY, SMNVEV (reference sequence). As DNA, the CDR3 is TGTGCCAGCAGTTTAAGGTGGGGGGGCCCACGAGAGACCCAGTACTTC. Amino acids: CASSLRWGGPRETQYF.

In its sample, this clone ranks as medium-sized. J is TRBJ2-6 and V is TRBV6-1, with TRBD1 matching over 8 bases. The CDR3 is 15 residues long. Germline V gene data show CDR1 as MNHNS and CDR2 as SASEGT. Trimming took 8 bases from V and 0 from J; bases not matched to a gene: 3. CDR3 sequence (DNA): TGTGCCAGCGGGGACAGGCTCTCTGGGGCCAACGTCCTGACTTTC. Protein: CASGDRLSGANVLTF.

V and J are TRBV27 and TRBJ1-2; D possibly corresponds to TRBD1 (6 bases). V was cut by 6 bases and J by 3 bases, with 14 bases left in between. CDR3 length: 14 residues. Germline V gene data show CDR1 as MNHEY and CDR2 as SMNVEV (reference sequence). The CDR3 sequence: CASRFTGSDYGYTF. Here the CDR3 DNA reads TGTGCCAGCAGATTTACAGGGAGCGACTATGGCTACACCTTC.

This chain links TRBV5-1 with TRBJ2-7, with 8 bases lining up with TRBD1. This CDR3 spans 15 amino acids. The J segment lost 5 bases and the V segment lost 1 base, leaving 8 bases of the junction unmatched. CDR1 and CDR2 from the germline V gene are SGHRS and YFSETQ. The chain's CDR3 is CASSLQGAFIHEQYF. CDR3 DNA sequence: TGCGCCAGCAGCTTGCAGGGGGCGTTTATCCACGAGCAGTACTTC.

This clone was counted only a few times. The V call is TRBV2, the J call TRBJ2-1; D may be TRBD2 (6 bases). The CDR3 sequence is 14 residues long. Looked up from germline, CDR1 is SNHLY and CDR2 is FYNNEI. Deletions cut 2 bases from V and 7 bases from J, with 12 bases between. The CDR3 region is CASSERGLQNEQFF. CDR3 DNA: TGTGCCAGCAGTGAACGGGGACTTCAAAATGAGCAGTTCTTC.

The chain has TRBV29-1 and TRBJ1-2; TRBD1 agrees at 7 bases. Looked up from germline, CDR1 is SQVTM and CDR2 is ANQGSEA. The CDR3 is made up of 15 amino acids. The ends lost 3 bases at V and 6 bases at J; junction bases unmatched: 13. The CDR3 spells CSVEGTVNPVDGYTF. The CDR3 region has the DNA TGCAGCGTTGAGGGGACAGTCAACCCTGTGGATGGCTACACCTTC.

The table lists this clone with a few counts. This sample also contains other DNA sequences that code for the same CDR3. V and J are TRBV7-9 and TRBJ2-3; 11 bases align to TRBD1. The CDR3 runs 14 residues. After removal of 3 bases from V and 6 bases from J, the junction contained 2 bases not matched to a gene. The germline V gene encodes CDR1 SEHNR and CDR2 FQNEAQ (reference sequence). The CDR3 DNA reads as TGTGCCAGCAGCTTTGGACAGGGGGCGGATACGCAGTATTTT. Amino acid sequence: CASSFGQGADTQYF.

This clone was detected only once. The DNA for the CDR3 is TGTGCCTGGCCGAGGGTAGCGGGGAGCGGAACTGGGGCCAACGTCCTGACTTTC. Translating it yields CAWPRVAGSGTGANVLTF. The chain carries TRBV30 and TRBJ2-6, with TRBD2 identical over 8 bases. V was pared by 5 bases and J by 2 bases, with 14 bases of the junction left unmatched. Per the germline V gene, CDR1 is GTSNPN and CDR2 is SVGIG (reference sequence). The CDR3 spans 18 residues.

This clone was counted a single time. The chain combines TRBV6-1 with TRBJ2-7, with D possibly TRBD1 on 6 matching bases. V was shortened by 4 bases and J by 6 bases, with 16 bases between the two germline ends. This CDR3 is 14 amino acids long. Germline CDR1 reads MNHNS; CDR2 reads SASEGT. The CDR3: CASSVGQASGEQYF. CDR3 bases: TGTGCCAGCAGTGTGGGACAAGCTTCAGGCGAGCAGTACTTC.

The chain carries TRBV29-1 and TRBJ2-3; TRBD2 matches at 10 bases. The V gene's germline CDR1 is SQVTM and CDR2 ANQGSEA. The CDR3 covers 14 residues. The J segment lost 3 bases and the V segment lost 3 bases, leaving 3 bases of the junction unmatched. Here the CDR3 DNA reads TGCAGCGTTGAGGGGACTAGCGAGACAGATACGCAGTATTTT. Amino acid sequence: CSVEGTSETDTQYF.

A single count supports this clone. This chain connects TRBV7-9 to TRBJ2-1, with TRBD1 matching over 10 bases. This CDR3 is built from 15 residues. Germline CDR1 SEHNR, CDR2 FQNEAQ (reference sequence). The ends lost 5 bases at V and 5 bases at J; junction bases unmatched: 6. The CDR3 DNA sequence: TGTGCCAGCAGCCCACCCGGGACAGGGGACAATGAGCAGTTCTTC. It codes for CASSPPGTGDNEQFF. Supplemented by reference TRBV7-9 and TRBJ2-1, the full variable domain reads DTGVSQNPRHKITKRGQNVTFRCDPISEHNRLYWYRQTLGQGPEFLTYFQNEAQLEKSRLLSDRFSAERPKGSFSTLEIQRTEQGDSAMYLCASSPPGTGDNEQFFGPGTRLTVL.

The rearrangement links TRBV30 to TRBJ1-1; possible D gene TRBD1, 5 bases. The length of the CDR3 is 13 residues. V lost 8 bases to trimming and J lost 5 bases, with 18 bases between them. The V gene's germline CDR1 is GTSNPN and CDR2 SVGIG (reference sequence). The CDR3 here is CALESGLETEAFF. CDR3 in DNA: TGTGCCCTTGAATCGGGGCTAGAAACTGAAGCTTTCTTT.

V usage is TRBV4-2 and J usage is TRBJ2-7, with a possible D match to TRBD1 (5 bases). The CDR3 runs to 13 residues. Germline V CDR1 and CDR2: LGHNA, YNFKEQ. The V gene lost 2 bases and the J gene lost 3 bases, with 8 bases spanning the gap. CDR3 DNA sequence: TGTGCCAGCAGCCAACTCAGGGACTACGAGCAGTACTTC. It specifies CASSQLRDYEQYF.